This T cell receptor (beta chain) was found in a study of blood T cell repertoires in COVID-19. Germline V lookup: CDR1 MDHEN, CDR2 SYDVKM. The CDR3 is 19 residues long. V lost 7 bases, J lost 0 bases, and 17 bases stayed unmatched. Some clones are missing from TCRdb's copy, which holds only in-frame ones; the method was immunoSEQ multiplex PCR. The table includes a few hundred thousand clones, nearly 90% detected once. The sequenced sample was PBMCs or T cells enriched from blood (not recorded which). The TCR originated in a woman between 18 and 29 years old with acute COVID-19. The J gene is TRBJ2-5, the V gene TRBV28; 10 bases are a match to TRBD2. CDR3 nucleotides: TGTGCCAGCAAACATCTATCTAGCGGGAGACCCCTGTACCAAGAGACCCAGTACTTC. Residues: CASKHLSSGRPLYQETQYF.